This section outlines one T cell receptor (beta chain) sequence together with its context. This receptor's antigen is unknown. Per-nucleotide qualities are absent, and no much larger clonotype sits a single base away. The record originates from a study of T cell changes during pregnancy in multiple sclerosis (dated by TCRdb to between 2019 and 2020). Broadly, across the study: In women with multiple sclerosis, the researchers looked at how the T cell repertoire shifted as pregnancy progressed.

From a lookup of the germline V gene (reference sequence), CDR1 and CDR2 are SGHKS and YYEKEE. V is clipped by 0 bases and J by 4 bases, and the sequence between their germline boundaries is 13 bases long. The CDR3 runs 15 residues from the cysteine to the phenylalanine. The retained sequence is limited to the CDR3, 45 bases, with the frame set at the first base. The method was the immunoSEQ multiplex PCR assay. This is the immuneACCESS table as TCRdb keeps it, with only in-frame sequences that have V and J called. A part of the clones is gone; compared with another copy, unresolved V genes explain less than half, and the rest is unexplained. This sample lists around 95,000 clones; about 91% were detected once. The ten largest clones add up to 2% to 3% of the sample.

Here the sequenced sample was peripheral blood, taken after pregnancy. The V gene is TRBV5-5 and the J gene is TRBJ1-2; a weak D assignment points to TRBD1 (6 bases agree). This receptor was identified in a female donor in good health, enrolled as a control in a pregnancy study. The CDR3 has the sequence CASSLAARGGYGYTF. In nucleotides, the sequence is TGTGCCAGCAGCTTGGCAGCCAGGGGCGGCTATGGCTACACCTTC.